The entry below describes one TCR beta chain. Its antigen is currently unknown. The data were obtained in a study of siplizumab effects on memory and regulatory T cells. Study-wide findings and caveats: The study found naive T cells seemingly more diverse than memory cells and seemingly major alloresponse contributors.

Generated by immunoSEQ multiplex PCR, the TCRdb table keeps only in-frame clones and is missing some. The repertoire consists of about 100,000 clones, with about nine tenths occurring once and the leading ten covering approximately 12%. Per germline, CDR1 SGHRS and CDR2 YFSETQ. This CDR3 spans 16 amino acids. With V trimmed by 3 bases and J by 6 bases, 10 bases remained unmatched. The sequence was collected from a human donor in good health. Input material: non-Treg CD4+ T cells sorted from blood. The J gene is TRBJ2-1, the V gene TRBV5-1; 9 positions match TRBD2. The CDR3 DNA sequence: TGCGCCAGCAGCTCCGTTAGCGGGAGAGTGGTCAATGAGCAGTTCTTC. Translation gives CASSSVSGRVVNEQFF.